This T cell receptor beta chain was identified in a study of blood T cell repertoires in COVID-19. As for the study in general: Samples taken during acute and convalescent COVID-19 were collected in the United States, Italy and Spain.

In the original analysis: Reference gene primer amplification yielded estimated nucleated cell counts. Assay: immunoSEQ multiplex PCR; the TCRdb copy retains only in-frame clones and omits some. V, J and clone size were drawn from that table, and D and trimming were deduced from the DNA. The data hold 110,000 or so clones, with just under 90% observed a single time. The germline gives CDR1 MDHEN, CDR2 SYDVKM. V was pared by 2 bases and J by 4 bases, with 6 bases of the junction left unmatched. This CDR3 spans 16 amino acids. The sequence came from a human donor in a cohort sampled during active COVID-19. Sequenced material: peripheral blood. The chain couples TRBV28 to TRBJ2-3, with 10 bases lining up with TRBD1. Written as DNA, the CDR3 is TGTGCCAGCAGTTTAGGGGGACAGGGGTGGGCAGATACGCAGTATTTT. It translates to CASSLGGQGWADTQYF.